The rows below give T cell receptor beta chains drawn from one sample of a study of T cell responses to AZD1222 COVID-19 vaccine. TCRdb keeps only in-frame clones here, not all; method: immunoSEQ multiplex PCR. The data contain about 130,000 clones, approximately 90% of them singletons. Here the sequenced sample was peripheral blood, taken on day 0 of AZD1222 vaccination. These receptors were collected from an adult in good health. CDR3s include the opening cysteine and the closing phenylalanine or tryptophan. Clone size is not always given. Where it is, it says once, few, many or a class for expanded clones.

v_call	j_call	clone_size	cdr3_aa
TRBV4-3	TRBJ1-2	.	CASSQDGFSGDGYTF
TRBV7-2	TRBJ2-1	.	CASSSIRDNEQFF
TRBV9	TRBJ1-4	.	CASSVATGRNEKLFF
TRBV18	TRBJ1-5	.	CASSPPVGGNQPQHF
TRBV4-1	TRBJ2-6	.	CASSPLGLQTNVLTF
TRBV23-1	TRBJ1-6	once	CASSQSTGRFPRMWNSPLHF
TRBV27	TRBJ2-7	once	CASSFGGNEQYF
TRBV3-1/TRBV3-2	TRBJ1-5	.	CASSLGTLSSNQPQHF
TRBV7-8	TRBJ2-2	.	CASSQGLAGAYTGELFF
TRBV24-1	TRBJ2-3	.	CATSDRNPPKDTQYF
TRBV9	TRBJ2-1	.	CASSAPRTGGDNEQFF
TRBV21-1	TRBJ1-1	once	CASSKANKARSNEAFF
TRBV3-1/TRBV3-2	TRBJ2-7	.	CASSHQGLSYEQYF
TRBV12-5	TRBJ1-1	.	CASGLTGNTEAFF
TRBV19	TRBJ1-5	.	CASSIRKRGGQPQHF
TRBV15	TRBJ1-4	.	CATSREADTPWELFF
TRBV5-1	TRBJ2-2	.	CASSLMLTGELFF
TRBV19	TRBJ2-5	.	CASRGGVGLRETQYF
TRBV19	TRBJ1-1	.	CASSIGDRIMNTEAFF
TRBV11-2	TRBJ2-1	.	CASSLSGGAAVNEQFF
TRBV10-3	TRBJ2-3	.	CAISAIQGAGGTDTQYF
TRBV11-3	TRBJ2-3	.	CASSLAVATDTQYF
TRBV5-1	TRBJ1-2	.	CASSLVDNYGYTF
TRBV7-7	TRBJ1-1	.	CASSKDRNTEAFF
TRBV7-9	TRBJ2-5	.	CASSQFTIGVETQYF
TRBV10-2	TRBJ1-4	.	CATARTFTDEKLFF
TRBV5-8	TRBJ1-6	.	CASSRDINSPLHF
TRBV20-1	TRBJ2-1	.	CSASQGLYNEQFF
TRBV5-1	TRBJ1-6	.	CASSLEQRYNSPLHF
TRBV5-4	TRBJ2-5	.	CASSLEGGLETQYF
TRBV6-5	TRBJ1-6	.	CASSRTGDNSPLHF